The 9 T cell receptor beta chains below all came from one sample that was sequenced in a study of cytomegalovirus exposure and HLA in healthy donors. The PCR was carried out with 60 Vbeta primers and 13 Jbeta primers. This table comes from immunoSEQ multiplex PCR, and its TCRdb copy is limited to in-frame clones, with some not included. Here the sample spans 150,000 to 200,000 clones, over 65% being singletons. The sequencing sample was made of PBMCs. These receptors were collected from a boy between 2 and 10 years old in good health and CMV-seronegative.

This chain connects TRBV15 to TRBJ2-3, with TRBD1 matching 7 bases. Germline V gene sequence: CDR1 LNHNV, CDR2 YYDKDF (reference sequence). There are 17 residues in the CDR3. V lost 1 base and J lost 0; bases outside the gene matches: 7. In nucleotides, the CDR3 is TGTGCCACCAGCAGAGGCGCCGGGACAGCTAGCACAGATACGCAGTATTTT. It codes for CATSRGAGTASTDTQYF.

Comment on this clone: Distinct nucleotide sequences in the sample also encode this CDR3. The V and J genes are TRBV7-2 and TRBJ2-7, with 7 bases identical to TRBD2. This CDR3 is built from 16 residues. From germline, CDR1 is SGHTA and CDR2 FQGNSA. The junction had 13 bases not matched to a gene; V was cut back by 5 bases and J by 3 bases. This CDR3 reads CASSIKAGGYRYEQYF. The CDR3 coding sequence is TGTGCCAGCAGCATTAAGGCCGGGGGGTACCGCTACGAGCAGTACTTC.

This chain joins TRBV11-2 and TRBJ2-2; TRBD1 is a possible D gene (6 bases). The CDR3 covers 15 residues. V was pared by 3 bases and J by 4 bases, with 12 bases between. Germline V gives CDR1 SGHAT, CDR2 FQNNGV. Written as DNA, the CDR3 is TGTGCCAGCAGCTTGTCAGGGGCCGGCACCGGGGAGCTGTTTTTT. This sequence encodes CASSLSGAGTGELFF.

The rearrangement uses TRBV7-6 and TRBJ1-1, with 7 bases aligning to TRBD1. V shed 1 base, J shed 8 bases, and the junction held 7 bases outside the gene matches. CDR1 and CDR2 (germline): SGHVS, FNYEAQ. CDR3 length: 14 residues. The CDR3 is CASSLGSRQGEAFF. As DNA, the CDR3 is TGTGCCAGCAGCTTAGGCAGCCGACAGGGCGAAGCTTTCTTT.

This clone showed up just a few times. The V call is TRBV2, the J call TRBJ2-3; TRBD1 aligns across 7 bases. The V gene's germline CDR1 is SNHLY and CDR2 FYNNEI. Losses at the gene ends were 5 bases for V and 3 bases for J; bases not matched to a gene: 11. This CDR3 is built from 16 residues. The CDR3: CASSLRQGVETDTQYF. CDR3 DNA sequence: TGTGCCAGCAGTTTGAGACAGGGAGTTGAGACAGATACGCAGTATTTT.

The chain joins TRBV29-1 to TRBJ1-3; D is ambiguous. Trimming cost V 2 bases and J 0 bases, with 5 bases left between them. Germline V gene sequence: CDR1 SQVTM, CDR2 ANQGSEA. The CDR3 has 13 amino acids. The CDR3 reads CSVEIYSGNTIYF. The CDR3 DNA is TGCAGCGTTGAAATCTACTCTGGAAACACCATATATTTT.

V and J are TRBV19 and TRBJ1-5; D possibly corresponds to TRBD1 (5 bases). V shed 6 bases and J shed 2 bases, with 20 bases lying between them. Germline assignment: CDR1 LNHDA and CDR2 SQIVND (reference sequence). CDR3 length: 17 amino acids. The CDR3 loop is CASSVTLGASRNQPQHF. The DNA of the CDR3 is TGTGCCAGTAGCGTGACGTTAGGGGCCTCACGCAATCAGCCCCAGCATTTT.

The genes are TRBV7-2 and TRBJ1-4; 9 bases agree with TRBD1. The CDR3 length is 14 residues. CDR1 SGHTA and CDR2 FQGNSA come from the germline V gene. With 4 bases clipped from V and 7 bases from J, the junction kept 4 bases outside the gene matches. The CDR3 region is CASSSLGQGEKLFF. In nucleotides, the CDR3 is TGTGCCAGCAGCTCCTTGGGACAGGGTGAAAAACTGTTTTTT.

The gene calls are TRBV7-2 and TRBJ1-2; D remains ambiguous. Trimming shortened V by 1 base and J by 1 base, and 7 bases separated the two germline ends. Per the germline V gene, CDR1 is SGHTA and CDR2 is FQGNSA. CDR3 length equals 14 residues. CDR3 nucleotide sequence: TGTGCCAGCAGCTTAGTCGGACTTAACTATGGCTACACCTTC. This codes for CASSLVGLNYGYTF. Full variable domain (outside the CDR3, taken from reference TRBV7-2 and TRBJ1-2): GAGVSQSPSNKVTEKGKDVELRCDPISGHTALYWYRQSLGQGLEFLIYFQGNSAPDKSGLPSDRFSAERTGGSVSTLTIQRTQQEDSAVYLCASSLVGLNYGYTFGSGTRLTVV.